Given below is one TCR beta chain in context. The record originates from a study of blood T cell repertoires in COVID-19. Background on the study: Acute-phase and convalescent COVID-19 samples originated in the United States, Italy and Spain. PBMCs, B-cell-depleted T cells, or T cells were the source of the cDNA or gDNA that made up the material.

Trimming took 6 bases from V and 3 from J; bases not matched to a gene: 5. Germline values: CDR1 LNHDA, CDR2 SQIVND (reference sequence). The CDR3 has 14 residues. Some clones are missing from TCRdb's copy, which holds only in-frame ones; the method was immunoSEQ multiplex PCR. The data show tens of thousands of clones, roughly 89% seen once. Sequenced material: peripheral blood. The TCR sequence derives from a man aged 55-75 years with active COVID-19. The genes are TRBV19 and TRBJ2-1; TRBD1 aligns across 7 bases. The CDR3 reads CASRRQGVYNEQFF. DNA of the CDR3: TGTGCCAGTAGGAGACAGGGCGTCTACAATGAGCAGTTCTTC.